This T cell receptor (beta chain) was obtained from a study of CD8+ T cells in alopecia areata. The sample holds one count of this clone. This CDR3 has 18 amino acids. Between the trimmed V and J ends, which lost 4 bases and 3 bases, there was a span of 28 bases. CDR1 is SQVTM, CDR2 ANQGSEA, per germline. Treatment denoted: oral pan-JAK inhibitor, 5-10 mg twice daily. RNA extraction was followed by reverse transcription into cDNA, which acted as the sequencing template. Assay: immunoSEQ multiplex PCR; the TCRdb copy retains only in-frame clones and omits some. The table includes approximately 140,000 clones, about 86% detected once.

The clonotype comes from a human donor with alopecia areata. The source material was CD8+ T cells sorted from blood, sampled at week 4, from a patient treated with tofacitinib. The chain combines TRBV29-1 with TRBJ2-7; no firm D call. The CDR3 reads CSVVDIRQTGPTLYEQYF. The CDR3 DNA follows: TGCAGCGTTGTTGATATTAGGCAGACCGGACCAACTCTCTACGAGCAGTACTTC.